The sequence of this T cell receptor (beta chain) was determined in a study of neurological immune-mediated disorders. MiXCR, applied by TCRdb to the 5' RACE reads, yields one record per CDR3 protein. The data show around 15,000 distinct CDR3 sequences, about 10% seen once. Overall study results and limits: Private repertoires in all groups were suggested by the finding that expanded clones across subjects shared no CDR3 amino acid sequences.

Germline V gene data show CDR1 as MNHEY and CDR2 as SVGEGT. The CDR3 loop spans 15 amino acids. V lost 0 bases to trimming and J lost 0 bases; unmatched junction nucleotides: 0. The table lists this clonotype with many counts. The antigen is undetermined. The chain has TRBV6-2 or TRBV6-3 and TRBJ2-3, with 7 bases aligning to TRBD2. Sequencing was performed on CD8+ T cells from blood. The origin of this receptor is a man in his forties or fifties in good health. The CDR3 protein is CASSYSSGSTDTQYF. The DNA for the CDR3 is TGTGCCAGCAGTTACTCTAGCGGGAGCACAGATACGCAGTATTTT.